The rows below give T cell receptor beta chains drawn from one sample of a study of a mutant IDH1 vaccine in newly diagnosed glioma. This table comes from immunoSEQ multiplex PCR, and its TCRdb copy is limited to in-frame clones, with some not included. The sample shows 60,000 or so clones, roughly 90% of them seen only once. Their specific antigens are unknown. The specimen comprised PBMCs, sampled from a glioma patient whose treatment included an IDH1 peptide vaccine. These receptors originate from a man aged 40-49 years with glioma. CDR3s include the opening cysteine and the closing phenylalanine or tryptophan. D genes are given only for firm matches. Not every row has a clone size; where given, it reads once, few, many or a size class.

CDR3 protein: CSVYAGQGISLGSEQYF
CDR3 DNA: TGCAGCGTTTACGCAGGACAGGGGATCTCGCTTGGGTCCGAGCAGTACTTC
clone size: .
D gene: TRBD1
V gene: TRBV29-1
J gene: TRBJ2-7

CDR3 protein: CASTITGQNNEKLFF
CDR3 DNA: TGTGCCAGTACCATTACGGGACAGAATAATGAAAAACTGTTTTTT
clone size: .
D gene: TRBD1
V gene: TRBV19
J gene: TRBJ1-4

CDR3 protein: CASSSYGREGNYGYTF
CDR3 DNA: TGTGCCAGCAGTTCCTACGGGCGGGAGGGTAACTATGGCTACACCTTC
clone size: .
D gene: .
V gene: TRBV28
J gene: TRBJ1-2

CDR3 protein: CASNRDSSYNEQFF
CDR3 DNA: TGTGCCAGCAACCGGGACAGCTCCTACAATGAGCAGTTCTTC
clone size: .
D gene: TRBD1
V gene: TRBV14
J gene: TRBJ2-1

CDR3 protein: CASSSGVRETQYF
CDR3 DNA: TGTGCCAGCAGCTCAGGGGTTCGAGAGACCCAGTACTTC
clone size: .
D gene: .
V gene: TRBV5-4
J gene: TRBJ2-5

CDR3 protein: CASEATPYNEQFF
CDR3 DNA: TGTGCCAGCGAGGCGACCCCCTACAATGAGCAGTTCTTC
clone size: .
D gene: .
V gene: TRBV11-2
J gene: TRBJ2-1

CDR3 protein: CASSQDQRGTDTQYF
CDR3 DNA: TGCGCCAGCAGCCAAGATCAAAGGGGAACAGATACGCAGTATTTT
clone size: .
D gene: .
V gene: TRBV4-3
J gene: TRBJ2-3

CDR3 protein: CASRGLNEQFF
CDR3 DNA: TGTGCCAGTAGGGGGCTCAATGAGCAGTTCTTC
clone size: .
D gene: TRBD1
V gene: TRBV6-5
J gene: TRBJ2-1

CDR3 protein: CAISEPRGGEQYF
CDR3 DNA: TGTGCCATCAGTGAGCCCAGGGGGGGCGAGCAGTACTTC
clone size: .
D gene: .
V gene: TRBV10-3
J gene: TRBJ2-7

CDR3 protein: CASSLSQGKAFF
CDR3 DNA: TGTGCCAGCAGTTTATCTCAGGGGAAAGCTTTCTTT
clone size: .
D gene: .
V gene: TRBV28
J gene: TRBJ1-1

CDR3 protein: CADRLTLDTQYF
CDR3 DNA: TGTGCCGACCGATTAACGTTAGATACGCAGTATTTT
clone size: .
D gene: .
V gene: TRBV2
J gene: TRBJ2-3

CDR3 protein: CASSSGQGRHQETQYF
CDR3 DNA: TGCGCCAGCAGTTCCGGACAGGGAAGGCACCAAGAGACCCAGTACTTC
clone size: .
D gene: TRBD1
V gene: TRBV4-1
J gene: TRBJ2-5

CDR3 protein: CASSLGLRGGGISETQYF
CDR3 DNA: TGTGCCAGCAGCTTAGGACTAAGGGGCGGAGGTATATCAGAGACCCAGTACTTC
clone size: .
D gene: .
V gene: TRBV13
J gene: TRBJ2-5

CDR3 protein: CASSFPSGQETQYF
CDR3 DNA: TGTGCCAGCAGCTTTCCCAGCGGGCAAGAGACCCAGTACTTC
clone size: .
D gene: .
V gene: TRBV5-6
J gene: TRBJ2-5

CDR3 protein: CSVRQGENTIYF
CDR3 DNA: TGCAGCGTGAGACAGGGGGAAAACACCATATATTTT
clone size: .
D gene: TRBD1
V gene: TRBV29-1
J gene: TRBJ1-3

CDR3 protein: CASSQDQGGTGELFF
CDR3 DNA: TGCGCCAGCAGCCAAGATCAGGGGGGAACCGGGGAGCTGTTTTTT
clone size: .
D gene: .
V gene: TRBV4-1
J gene: TRBJ2-2

CDR3 protein: CASSREGTGNAAFF
CDR3 DNA: TGCGCCAGCAGCCGAGAAGGGACAGGGAATGCAGCTTTCTTT
clone size: .
D gene: TRBD1
V gene: TRBV5-1
J gene: TRBJ1-1

CDR3 protein: CASSTRDSGVPYEQYF
CDR3 DNA: TGTGCCAGCAGCACACGGGACTCAGGGGTCCCCTACGAGCAGTACTTC
clone size: once
D gene: .
V gene: TRBV5-4
J gene: TRBJ2-7

CDR3 protein: CASSLGTGVDEQFF
CDR3 DNA: TGCGCCAGCAGCTTGGGGACAGGGGTCGATGAGCAGTTCTTC
clone size: .
D gene: TRBD1
V gene: TRBV5-1
J gene: TRBJ2-1

CDR3 protein: CASSQGAVRDRYF
CDR3 DNA: TGTGCCAGCAGCCAAGGGGCAGTACGAGATCGGTACTTC
clone size: .
D gene: .
V gene: TRBV14
J gene: TRBJ2-5

CDR3 protein: CSVERLQETQYF
CDR3 DNA: TGCAGCGTTGAACGCCTCCAAGAGACCCAGTACTTC
clone size: once
D gene: .
V gene: TRBV29-1
J gene: TRBJ2-5

CDR3 protein: CASSIGATGNQPQHF
CDR3 DNA: TGTGCCAGCAGCATAGGGGCCACGGGCAATCAGCCCCAGCATTTT
clone size: .
D gene: .
V gene: TRBV4-2
J gene: TRBJ1-5

CDR3 protein: CASSQDTSRNEQFF
CDR3 DNA: TGCGCCAGCAGCCAAGATACTAGCCGGAATGAGCAGTTCTTC
clone size: .
D gene: .
V gene: TRBV4-3
J gene: TRBJ2-1

CDR3 protein: CASSLFKGYEQYF
CDR3 DNA: TGTGCCAGCAGTTTATTTAAAGGATACGAGCAGTACTTC
clone size: .
D gene: .
V gene: TRBV28
J gene: TRBJ2-7

CDR3 protein: CASSLVSPVAKNIQYF
CDR3 DNA: TGTGCCAGCAGCTTAGTCAGTCCAGTAGCCAAAAACATTCAGTACTTC
clone size: .
D gene: .
V gene: TRBV7-9
J gene: TRBJ2-4

CDR3 protein: CASSRGAGNEKLFF
CDR3 DNA: TGCGCCAGCAGCCGGGGGGCAGGCAATGAAAAACTGTTTTTT
clone size: once
D gene: .
V gene: TRBV4-3
J gene: TRBJ1-4

CDR3 protein: CASSLERGTPEKLFF
CDR3 DNA: TGTGCCAGCAGCTTAGAACGAGGAACCCCCGAAAAACTGTTTTTT
clone size: .
D gene: .
V gene: TRBV11-2
J gene: TRBJ1-4

CDR3 protein: CASSMTGGQYTQYF
CDR3 DNA: TGTGCCAGTAGTATGACAGGGGGACAATATACGCAGTATTTT
clone size: once
D gene: TRBD1
V gene: TRBV19
J gene: TRBJ2-3

CDR3 protein: CASSMSFRDPINTEAFF
CDR3 DNA: TGTGCCAGTAGTATGTCTTTTCGAGACCCCATAAACACTGAAGCTTTCTTT
clone size: .
D gene: .
V gene: TRBV19
J gene: TRBJ1-1

CDR3 protein: CSVEYRDSIGPDTQYF
CDR3 DNA: TGCAGCGTTGAATACCGGGACTCTATCGGCCCAGATACGCAGTATTTT
clone size: .
D gene: .
V gene: TRBV29-1
J gene: TRBJ2-3

CDR3 protein: CASSLQGANTGELFF
CDR3 DNA: TGTGCCAGCAGCTTGCAGGGGGCGAACACCGGGGAGCTGTTTTTT
clone size: .
D gene: TRBD1
V gene: TRBV5-6
J gene: TRBJ2-2

CDR3 protein: CSVPPVEVRGYGYTF
CDR3 DNA: TGCAGCGTTCCTCCGGTGGAAGTCAGGGGATATGGCTACACCTTC
clone size: .
D gene: .
V gene: TRBV29-1
J gene: TRBJ1-2

CDR3 protein: CASSEGRRHYGYTF
CDR3 DNA: TGTGCCAGCAGTGAAGGACGCCGGCACTATGGCTACACCTTC
clone size: .
D gene: .
V gene: TRBV6-5
J gene: TRBJ1-2

CDR3 protein: CASSIEGGSESGANVLTF
CDR3 DNA: TGTGCCAGTAGTATAGAGGGGGGTTCGGAGTCTGGGGCCAACGTCCTGACTTTC
clone size: .
D gene: .
V gene: TRBV19
J gene: TRBJ2-6

CDR3 protein: CASSPDRGPNQPQHF
CDR3 DNA: TGTGCCAGCAGCCCCGACAGGGGGCCCAATCAGCCCCAGCATTTT
clone size: few
D gene: TRBD1
V gene: TRBV7-9
J gene: TRBJ1-5

CDR3 protein: CASSIGLSSYNEQFF
CDR3 DNA: TGTGCCAGCAGCATTGGACTGAGCTCCTACAATGAGCAGTTCTTC
clone size: .
D gene: .
V gene: TRBV11-1
J gene: TRBJ2-1

CDR3 protein: CASSARGDSGSFSTDTQYF
CDR3 DNA: TGTGCCAGCAGTGCTAGAGGAGATAGCGGGTCATTCAGCACAGATACGCAGTATTTT
clone size: .
D gene: TRBD2
V gene: TRBV6-1
J gene: TRBJ2-3